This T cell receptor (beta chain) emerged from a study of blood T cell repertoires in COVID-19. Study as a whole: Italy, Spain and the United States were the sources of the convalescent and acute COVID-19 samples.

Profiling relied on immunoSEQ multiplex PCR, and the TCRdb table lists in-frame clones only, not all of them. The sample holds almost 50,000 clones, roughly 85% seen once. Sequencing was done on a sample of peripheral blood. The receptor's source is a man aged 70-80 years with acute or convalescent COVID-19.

CDR3 protein: CASSKFRGIYEQYF. DNA of the CDR3: TGTGCCAGCAGCAAATTCAGGGGAATCTACGAGCAGTACTTC. This chain connects TRBV21-1 to TRBJ2-7; TRBD1 is the table's D call, not checked against the DNA. TRBV21-1 is labeled a pseudogene. The CDR3 spans 14 residues.